These 17 T cell receptor beta chains came from one sample sequenced in a study of Ad26.COV2.S vaccination and SARS-CoV-2 variants (dated by TCRdb to about 2021). This sample's treatment or condition label indicates: some 20 received Ad26.COV2.S at low or high dose, single or two shots; about 5 received placebo; per-sample allocation not given. Repertoires of vaccine and placebo recipients were sequenced from samples collected on day 63 after the first injection. The library was prepared using the immunoSEQ multiplex PCR assay. Held by TCRdb, this immuneACCESS table contains in-frame sequences only and omits some clones. Under half of the omission traces to an unresolved V gene where checked; the cause of the rest is unknown. This sample gives about 680,000 clones in total; around 92% of them show up just once. The top ten clones comprise roughly 1.5% of the sample. Sequenced here: peripheral blood, sampled in a trial of Ad26.COV2.S vaccine versus placebo. The receptors were sampled from a person aged 18-65 years who received the Ad26.COV2.S COVID-19 vaccine or a placebo.

The J gene is TRBJ2-7, the V gene TRBV11-2, with D tentatively TRBD1 (6 bases). CDR1 SGHAT and CDR2 FQNNGV come from the germline V gene. The CDR3 has 14 amino acids. Trimming took off 1 base at V and 7 bases at J, with 14 bases between the two ends. The chain's CDR3 is CASSLGGPSREQYF. The CDR3 DNA reads TGTGCCAGCAGCTTAGGGGGGCCAAGTCGGGAGCAGTACTTC.

The chain carries TRBV5-1 and TRBJ2-3; D is possibly TRBD1 (5 bases). Germline loops: CDR1 SGHRS, CDR2 YFSETQ. This CDR3 spans 11 amino acids. Trimming pared 5 bases from V and 6 bases from J, leaving 7 bases between. CDR3 coding DNA: TGCGCCAGCAGGGGGCCGGATACGCAGTATTTT. Translating gives CASRGPDTQYF.

Comment on this clone: The sample contains more than one DNA sequence encoding this CDR3. V usage is TRBV7-8 and J usage is TRBJ1-5; D may be TRBD1 (5 bases). The germline V and J ends were trimmed by 2 bases and 4 bases, with 6 bases remaining between them. The CDR3 runs to 13 residues. The germline gives CDR1 SGHVS, CDR2 FQNEAQ. CDR3 amino acids: CASSLQGNQPQHF. Here the CDR3 DNA reads TGTGCCAGCAGCTTACAGGGAAATCAGCCCCAGCATTTT.

The rearrangement uses TRBV4-2 and TRBJ2-3; D is perhaps TRBD1 (5 bases). The V end lost 1 base, the J end lost 6 bases, and 11 bases lay between the germline ends. This CDR3 contains 14 residues. Germline assignment: CDR1 LGHNA and CDR2 YNFKEQ. CDR3 DNA: TGTGCCAGCAGCCAAGGACAGACTGGGGATACGCAGTATTTT. It codes for CASSQGQTGDTQYF.

The rearrangement links TRBV3-1 (or the pseudogene TRBV3-2) to TRBJ2-3; 11 nucleotides match TRBD2. Germline CDR1 and CDR2: LGHDT and YNNKEL (reference sequence). With 3 bases clipped from V and 1 base from J, the junction kept 3 bases outside the gene matches. CDR3 size: 16 residues. The CDR3 reads CASSHRSGRGTDTQYF. CDR3 nucleotide sequence: TGTGCCAGCAGCCATCGTAGCGGGAGGGGCACAGATACGCAGTATTTT.

V and J are TRBV19 and TRBJ1-1; D is possibly TRBD1 (5 bases). The ends were cut back, 1 base at V and 4 bases at J, with 13 bases in the middle. Germline lookup yields CDR1 LNHDA and CDR2 SQIVND (reference sequence). The CDR3 contains 15 residues. The CDR3 DNA follows: TGTGCCAGTAGTATAGCGCGAACGGGGGGCACTGAAGCTTTCTTT. Residues: CASSIARTGGTEAFF.

This rearrangement joins TRBV5-4 to TRBJ2-1, with 14 bases that match TRBD2. The J segment lost 6 bases and the V segment lost 4 bases, leaving 12 bases of the junction unmatched. The germline V gene encodes CDR1 SGHNT and CDR2 YYREEE (reference sequence). The CDR3 loop spans 18 amino acids. CDR3 protein: CASSLTSGGAIGANEQFF. CDR3 DNA sequence: TGTGCCAGCAGCCTGACTAGCGGGGGGGCGATCGGTGCCAATGAGCAGTTCTTC.

The chain couples TRBV5-6 to TRBJ1-2; the D gene is possibly TRBD1 (6 bases). In germline, CDR1 is SGHDT, CDR2 YYEEEE. The ends were cut back, 0 bases at V and 4 bases at J, with 13 bases in the middle. The CDR3 length is 15 residues. The CDR3, as DNA: TGTGCCAGCAGCTTGGTTGACAGGTATCGCTATGGCTACACCTTC. Protein product: CASSLVDRYRYGYTF.

Concerning this clone itself: The same CDR3 is also encoded by other DNA sequences in this sample. The CDR3 reads CASSYRGAYEQYF. CDR3 in DNA: TGTGCCAGCAGTTACCGGGGTGCCTACGAGCAGTACTTC. The V gene is TRBV6-5, the J gene TRBJ2-7, with D possibly matching TRBD2 (5 bases). Germline V gene data show CDR1 as MNHEY and CDR2 as SVGAGI. This CDR3 has 13 amino acids. Between the trimmed V and J ends, which lost 2 bases and 2 bases, there was a span of 7 bases.

J is TRBJ1-5 and V is TRBV10-2; the D gene is possibly TRBD1 (5 bases). The CDR3 is 15 amino acids. Germline CDR1 is WSHSY and CDR2 is SAAADI. Trimming stripped 0 bases from V and 3 bases from J, with 9 bases between. The CDR3 spells CASSESKQANQPQHF. In nucleotides, the CDR3 is TGCGCCAGCAGTGAGTCGAAACAGGCCAATCAGCCCCAGCATTTT.

This chain uses TRBV29-1 with TRBJ2-7, with D possibly matching TRBD1 (5 bases). The CDR3 contains 12 residues. CDR1 and CDR2 (germline): SQVTM, ANQGSEA. Trimming stripped 4 bases from V and 2 bases from J, with 9 bases between. The CDR3 reads CSVGQFAYEQYF. The CDR3 coding sequence is TGCAGCGTTGGACAGTTTGCCTACGAGCAGTACTTC.

The chain combines TRBV4-1 with TRBJ1-2, with D maybe TRBD1 (5 bases). The length of the CDR3 is 15 residues. The germline V and J ends were trimmed by 0 bases and 3 bases, with 11 bases remaining between them. CDR1 is MGHRA, CDR2 YSYEKL, per germline. CDR3 sequence: CASSQEEGNHYGYTF. The CDR3 DNA reads as TGCGCCAGCAGCCAAGAAGAGGGGAACCACTATGGCTACACCTTC.

This clone was counted a few times. The rearrangement joins TRBV2 to TRBJ1-4; D uncertain. Germline V gene data show CDR1 as SNHLY and CDR2 as FYNNEI. Deletions cut 4 bases from V and 8 bases from J, with 14 bases between. This CDR3 is built from 14 residues. CDR3 in DNA: TGTGCCAGCAGTGGCGCGCGTAGTAACGAAAAACTGTTTTTT. As protein: CASSGARSNEKLFF.

The CDR3 nucleotides read TGTGCCAGCAGTTACTCGTTCAGGGTGTCGAATGAGCAGTTCTTC. Protein sequence: CASSYSFRVSNEQFF. The rearrangement links TRBV6-2 or TRBV6-3 to TRBJ2-1; D is possibly TRBD1 (5 bases). The CDR3 extends over 15 amino acids. CDR1 and CDR2 from the germline V gene are MNHEY and SVGEGT. With 0 bases removed from V and 7 bases from J, the gap between germline ends came to 13 bases.

This chain connects TRBV7-9 to TRBJ2-1; perhaps TRBD1 as D (6 bases). The CDR3 has 14 residues. Trimming took 8 bases from V and 6 from J, leaving 17 bases between them. The germline V gene encodes CDR1 SEHNR and CDR2 FQNEAQ (reference sequence). The CDR3 reads CASYGRGGGNEQFF. The CDR3 DNA sequence: TGTGCCAGCTATGGCAGGGGCGGTGGCAATGAGCAGTTCTTC.

This chain links TRBV6-2 or TRBV6-3 with TRBJ1-1, with unresolved D. Between the trimmed V and J ends, which lost 5 bases and 4 bases, there was a span of 5 bases. CDR1 is MNHEY, CDR2 SVGEGT, per germline. This CDR3 comprises 11 residues. The CDR3 DNA reads TGTGCCAGCAGTGACACCACTGAAGCTTTCTTT. Translating it yields CASSDTTEAFF.

The rearrangement joins TRBV5-5 to TRBJ1-1, with D unresolved. CDR3 length equals 15 residues. The V end was cut by 1 base, the J end by 3 bases, with 13 bases between. Germline values: CDR1 SGHKS, CDR2 YYEKEE (reference sequence). The CDR3 DNA follows: TGTGCCAGCAGCTTGACAATTCTGGGTGACACTGAAGCTTTCTTT. Protein product: CASSLTILGDTEAFF. The entire variable domain, with the rest obtained from reference TRBV5-5 and TRBJ1-1, is as follows: DAGVTQSPTHLIKTRGQQVTLRCSPISGHKSVSWYQQVLGQGPQFIFQYYEKEERGRGNFPDRFSARQFPNYSSELNVNALLLGDSALYLCASSLTILGDTEAFFGQGTRLTVV.